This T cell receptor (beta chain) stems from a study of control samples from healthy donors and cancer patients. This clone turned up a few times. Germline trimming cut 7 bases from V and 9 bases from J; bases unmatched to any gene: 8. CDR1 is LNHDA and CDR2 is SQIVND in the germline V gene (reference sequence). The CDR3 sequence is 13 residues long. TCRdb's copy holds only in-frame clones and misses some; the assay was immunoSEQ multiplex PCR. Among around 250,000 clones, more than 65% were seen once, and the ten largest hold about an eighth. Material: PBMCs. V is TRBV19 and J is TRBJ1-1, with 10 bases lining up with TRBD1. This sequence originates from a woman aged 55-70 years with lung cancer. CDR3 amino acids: CASTDRGKSKAFF. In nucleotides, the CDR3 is TGTGCCAGTACGGACAGGGGGAAATCGAAAGCTTTCTTT.